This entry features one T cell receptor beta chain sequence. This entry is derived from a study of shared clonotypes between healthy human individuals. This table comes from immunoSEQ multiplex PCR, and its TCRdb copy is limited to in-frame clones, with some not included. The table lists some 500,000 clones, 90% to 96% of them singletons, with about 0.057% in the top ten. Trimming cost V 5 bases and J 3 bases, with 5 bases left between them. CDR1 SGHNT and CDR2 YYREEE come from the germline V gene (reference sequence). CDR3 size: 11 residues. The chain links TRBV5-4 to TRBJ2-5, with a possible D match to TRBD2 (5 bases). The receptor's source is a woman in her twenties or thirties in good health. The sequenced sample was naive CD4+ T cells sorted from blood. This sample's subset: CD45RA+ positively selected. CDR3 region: CASREEETQYF. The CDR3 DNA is TGTGCCAGCAGGGAGGAAGAGACCCAGTACTTC.